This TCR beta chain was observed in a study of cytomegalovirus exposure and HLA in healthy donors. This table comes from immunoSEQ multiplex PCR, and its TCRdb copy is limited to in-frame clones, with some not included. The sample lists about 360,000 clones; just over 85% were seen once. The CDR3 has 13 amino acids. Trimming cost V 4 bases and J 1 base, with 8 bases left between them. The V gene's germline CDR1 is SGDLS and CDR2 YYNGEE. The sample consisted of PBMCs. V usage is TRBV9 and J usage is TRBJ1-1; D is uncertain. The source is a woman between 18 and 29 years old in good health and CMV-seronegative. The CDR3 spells CASSPRRNTEAFF. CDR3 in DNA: TGTGCCAGCAGCCCTCGCAGGAACACTGAAGCTTTCTTT.